The rows below give T cell receptor beta chains drawn from one sample of a study of cytomegalovirus exposure and HLA in healthy donors. TCRdb's copy holds only in-frame clones and misses some; the assay was immunoSEQ multiplex PCR. The repertoire holds 200,000 or so clones, with about four fifths as singletons. Material for sequencing was PBMCs. The source of these receptors is a male donor in good health and CMV-seropositive. Each CDR3 is given with its conserved first and last residue. The D gene is left open where the match is weak. Clone size is shown for a subset of rows, as once, few, many or a class of expanded clone.

NA	NA	TRBV7-3	TRBJ2-1	TGTGCCAGCAGCTCCAGGGGGGACAATGAGCAGTTCTTC	CASSSRGDNEQFF
NA	NA	TRBV27	TRBJ1-1	TGTGCCAGCAGTTTAACGAGGCCAAACACTGAAGCTTTCTTT	CASSLTRPNTEAFF
NA	TRBD2	TRBV29-1	TRBJ2-1	TGCAGCGTTGCCCTAGCGGGAGCCTACAATGAGCAGTTCTTC	CSVALAGAYNEQFF
NA	NA	TRBV30	TRBJ1-1	TGTGCCTGGAACCCTGTGTCAGGGTGGATTTGGGGAAACACTGAAGCTTTCTTT	CAWNPVSGWIWGNTEAFF
NA	TRBD1	TRBV27	TRBJ2-3	TGTGCCAGCAGTTGGGCAGGGGGTAAGAGCACAGATACGCAGTATTTT	CASSWAGGKSTDTQYF
once	TRBD1	TRBV27	TRBJ1-2	TGTGCCAGCAGTCGTCAAAGTATACAGGGGGTTTGGGGCTACACCTTC	CASSRQSIQGVWGYTF
NA	TRBD2	TRBV7-2	TRBJ2-2	TGTGCCAGCAGCCCCGGGAGGGGAGGCACCGGGGAGCTGTTTTTT	CASSPGRGGTGELFF
few	NA	TRBV19	TRBJ2-7	TGTGCCAGTAATCTCGGGGGAAAGTCCTACGAGCAGTACTTC	CASNLGGKSYEQYF
NA	NA	TRBV6-5	TRBJ1-5	TGTGCCAGCAGTTATAAGATTTGGGGGCATCAGCCCCAGCATTTT	CASSYKIWGHQPQHF
NA	NA	TRBV4-1	TRBJ1-3	TGCGCCAGCAGCCAAGTGATTGGGGCAAGCTCTGGAAACACCATATATTTT	CASSQVIGASSGNTIYF
NA	NA	TRBV5-1	TRBJ2-3	TGCGCCAGCAGCTTGCTCAGCGGAGGCCCGGTCGATACGCAGTATTTT	CASSLLSGGPVDTQYF
NA	NA	TRBV4-3	TRBJ1-2	TGCGCCAGCAGCCACGAGGCGGACTATGGCTACACCTTC	CASSHEADYGYTF
NA	TRBD1	TRBV5-1	TRBJ1-4	TGCGCCAGCAGCCCGGGACAGGCTCCAGAAAAACTGTTTTTT	CASSPGQAPEKLFF
NA	NA	TRBV27	TRBJ2-7	TGTGCCAGCAGTTTATCGGAGTCTAGAACCTACGAGCAGTACTTC	CASSLSESRTYEQYF
NA	TRBD1	TRBV7-9	TRBJ2-7	TGTGCCAGCAGCCGACCGGGACAGATGGGCGGGCAGTACTTC	CASSRPGQMGGQYF
NA	TRBD1	TRBV13	TRBJ2-3	TGTGCCAGCAGCCCGGGGACAGGGGGGGATACGCAGTATTTT	CASSPGTGGDTQYF
few	NA	TRBV4-1	TRBJ2-7	TGCGCCAGCAGCCAAGAACCAGGGCCCCCGCCCACCTACGAGCAGTACTTC	CASSQEPGPPPTYEQYF
NA	TRBD2	TRBV2	TRBJ2-7	TGTGCCAGCAGTGTTAGCGGGAGAGGTTCCTACGAGCAGTACTTC	CASSVSGRGSYEQYF
NA	TRBD2	TRBV7-2	TRBJ2-2	TGTGCCAGCAGCCTACTGGGCGGGAGCGCCACCGGGGAGCTGTTTTTT	CASSLLGGSATGELFF
NA	NA	TRBV27	TRBJ2-2	TGTGCCAGCACAGGTGGCCTCAACACCGGGGAGCTGTTTTTT	CASTGGLNTGELFF
few	TRBD1	TRBV29-1	TRBJ1-2	TGCAGCGTTGGAGGGGGGGACAGGGTGAGCTACACCTTC	CSVGGGDRVSYTF
NA	TRBD2	TRBV6-4	TRBJ2-3	TGTGCCAGCAGTCTTGGGACTAGCGCCACAGATACGCAGTATTTT	CASSLGTSATDTQYF
NA	NA	TRBV7-9	TRBJ2-3	TGTGCCAGCGGTGCGGGCACAGATACGCAGTATTTT	CASGAGTDTQYF
once	TRBD2	TRBV27	TRBJ2-3	TGTGCCAGCAGCCAAGACCCAAGCGGGGGAGATACGCAGTATTTT	CASSQDPSGGDTQYF
few	TRBD1	TRBV7-2	TRBJ1-2	TGTGCCAGCAGCCCCCGACAGGGCTGGTATGGCTACACCTTC	CASSPRQGWYGYTF
NA	TRBD1	TRBV18	TRBJ2-3	TGTGCCAGCTCACCATTAACAGGGGGCACAGATACGCAGTATTTT	CASSPLTGGTDTQYF
NA	TRBD2	TRBV10-1	TRBJ2-1	TGCGCCAGCAGGGGAGGGACTCGAGAGCAGTTCTTC	CASRGGTREQFF